One and the same sample provided the 32 T cell receptor beta chains below, sequenced in a study of blood T cell repertoires in COVID-19. Assay used: immunoSEQ multiplex PCR; TCRdb lists only in-frame clones, some missing. Of fewer than 250,000 clones listed, about 89% are singletons. Material: PBMCs or T cells enriched from blood (not recorded which). The receptors were gathered from a woman in her late teens or twenties who had recovered from COVID-19.

The chain is built from TRBV15 and TRBJ2-5; 9 bases agree with TRBD1. Germline CDR1 is LNHNV and CDR2 is YYDKDF (reference sequence). The CDR3 has 13 amino acids. V was clipped by 5 bases and J by 5 bases; unmatched bases: 3. The CDR3 loop reads CATSRDRAETQYF. Written as DNA, the CDR3 is TGTGCCACCAGCCGGGACAGGGCGGAGACCCAGTACTTC.

The rearrangement links TRBV19 to TRBJ1-3; D possibly corresponds to TRBD1 (5 bases). The germline CDR1 and CDR2 sequences are LNHDA and SQIVND (reference sequence). The CDR3 length is 12 residues. Trimming stripped 5 bases from V and 11 bases from J, with 13 bases between. The CDR3 here is CASSADRGAIYF. The CDR3 nucleotides are TGTGCCAGTAGTGCCGACAGAGGCGCCATATATTTT.

The rearrangement links TRBV7-7 to TRBJ2-1; TRBD2 might be the D (5 bases). CDR1 is SSHAT, CDR2 FNYEAQ, per germline (reference sequence). This CDR3 spans 13 amino acids. V lost 2 bases to trimming and J lost 10 bases, with 12 bases between them. The CDR3 coding sequence is TGTGCCAGCAGCTTAAATTTGGAGGAGGAGCAGTTCTTC. Translation gives CASSLNLEEEQFF.

This chain uses TRBV9 with TRBJ1-2; maybe TRBD1 (6 bases). This CDR3 has 15 amino acids. Trimming cost V 3 bases and J 8 bases, with 20 bases left between them. CDR1 and CDR2 from the germline V gene are SGDLS and YYNGEE. The CDR3 DNA reads TGTGCCAGCAGCGACTCCTTATGGGGGGGCTGGGGCTACACCTTC. Translated: CASSDSLWGGWGYTF.

The gene calls are TRBV2 and TRBJ1-5, with TRBD1 matching 9 bases. V lost 6 bases to trimming and J lost 1 base; unmatched junction nucleotides: 4. The CDR3 covers 15 residues. The V gene's germline CDR1 is SNHLY and CDR2 FYNNEI. The CDR3 loop is CASRRDRVSNQPQHF. For the CDR3, the DNA is TGTGCCAGCAGGAGGGACAGGGTAAGCAATCAGCCCCAGCATTTT.

The CDR3 loop is CATSRSYGGAADTQYF. CDR3 nucleotides: TGTGCCACCAGCAGATCTTACGGGGGGGCGGCAGATACGCAGTATTTT. V and J are TRBV15 and TRBJ2-3; 8 bases are a match to TRBD2. V trimming: 2 bases; J trimming: 4 bases; junction bases outside the gene matches: 8. This CDR3 has 16 amino acids. Germline V lookup: CDR1 LNHNV, CDR2 YYDKDF (reference sequence).

This chain uses TRBV14 with TRBJ2-7, with TRBD2 matching over 8 bases. CDR3 length: 16 amino acids. Germline assignment: CDR1 SGHDN and CDR2 FVKESK. The V and J ends lost 1 base and 5 bases, in that order; junction bases with no gene match: 10. This CDR3 reads CASSQVVPGGRNEQYF. CDR3 sequence (DNA): TGTGCCAGCAGCCAAGTGGTCCCGGGGGGGCGCAACGAGCAGTACTTC. The whole variable domain, remainder taken from reference TRBV14 and TRBJ2-7, is EAGVTQFPSHSVIEKGQTVTLRCDPISGHDNLYWYRRVMGKEIKFLLHFVKESKQDESGMPNNRFLAERTGGTYSTLKVQPAELEDSGVYFCASSQVVPGGRNEQYFGPGTRLTVT.

The chain recombines TRBV5-6 with TRBJ1-3; 7 bases align to TRBD1. J gave up 0 bases and V 4 bases, and 4 bases lay outside the gene matches. CDR1 is SGHDT and CDR2 is YYEEEE in the germline V gene. The CDR3 has 15 residues. In DNA form, the CDR3 reads TGTGCCAGCAGCGCGAACAGGGGCTCTGGAAACACCATATATTTT. It specifies CASSANRGSGNTIYF.

The genes are TRBV2 and TRBJ2-3, with 8 bases aligning to TRBD2. From germline, CDR1 is SNHLY and CDR2 FYNNEI. The CDR3 contains 15 residues. Unmatched junction bases numbered 12, after V lost 6 bases and J lost 7 bases. CDR3 sequence reads: CASSPRTGGRHTQYF. The CDR3 DNA sequence: TGTGCCAGCAGCCCTCGGACGGGGGGGCGACATACGCAGTATTTT.

V gene TRBV10-2 combines with J gene TRBJ1-5; D might be TRBD1 (5 bases). CDR3 length: 14 residues. Germline CDR1 and CDR2: WSHSY and SAAADI. Trimming removed 6 bases at V and 7 bases at J, with 16 bases between. CDR3 amino acids: CASRGLEEGQPQHF. CDR3 sequence (DNA): TGCGCCAGCAGGGGGCTAGAGGAAGGCCAGCCCCAGCATTTT.

V is TRBV28 and J is TRBJ1-2; 8 positions agree with TRBD1. V was pared by 7 bases and J by 4 bases, with 5 bases of the junction left unmatched. Germline V CDR1 and CDR2: MDHEN, SYDVKM. CDR3 length: 13 amino acids. The CDR3 sequence is CASIPGQAYGYTF. The CDR3 DNA is TGTGCCAGCATCCCGGGACAGGCCTATGGCTACACCTTC.

The rearrangement joins TRBV29-1 to TRBJ2-1; D might be TRBD1 (6 bases). CDR1 and CDR2 (germline): SQVTM, ANQGSEA. The CDR3 length is 15 residues. The germline V and J ends were trimmed by 2 bases and 0 bases, with 11 bases remaining between them. CDR3 bases: TGCAGCGTTGAACGTCAGGGGTTCTCCTACAATGAGCAGTTCTTC. Its translation is CSVERQGFSYNEQFF.

The gene calls are TRBV6-5 and TRBJ2-5, with 8 bases fitting TRBD2. This CDR3 comprises 14 residues. From germline, CDR1 is MNHEY and CDR2 SVGAGI. With V trimmed by 7 bases and J by 5 bases, 9 bases remained unmatched. The CDR3 nucleotides read TGTGCCAGCACCGGGGGGGTGGTAATTGAGACCCAGTACTTC. Translated: CASTGGVVIETQYF.

The rearrangement links TRBV29-1 to TRBJ1-5, with D hard to call. V was trimmed by 2 bases and J by 0 bases, leaving 8 bases between them. This CDR3 contains 14 residues. Per germline, CDR1 SQVTM and CDR2 ANQGSEA. The CDR3 spells CSVELGGSNQPQHF. For the CDR3, the DNA is TGCAGCGTTGAACTAGGTGGTAGCAATCAGCCCCAGCATTTT.

The chain is built from TRBV24-1 and TRBJ2-2, with 7 bases matching TRBD1. Germline CDR1 is KGHDR and CDR2 is SFDVKD. This CDR3 comprises 16 residues. Germline trimming cut 4 bases from V and 5 bases from J; bases unmatched to any gene: 9. The CDR3 nucleotides are TGTGCCACCAGTGACGTAGGGACAGCACGGACCGGGGAGCTGTTTTTT. Translating it yields CATSDVGTARTGELFF.

This chain links TRBV5-1 with TRBJ1-2; 10 bases fit TRBD1. There are 13 residues in the CDR3. CDR1 is SGHRS and CDR2 is YFSETQ in the germline V gene. After removal of 5 bases from V and 6 bases from J, the junction contained 4 bases not matched to a gene. Written as DNA, the CDR3 is TGCGCCAGCAGGACAGGGGGCGCGGATGGCTACACCTTC. It specifies CASRTGGADGYTF.

The gene calls are TRBV7-2 and TRBJ1-4; D is perhaps TRBD1 (6 bases). Looked up from germline, CDR1 is SGHTA and CDR2 is FQGNSA. Trimming left V 6 bases short and J 6 bases short, with 14 bases between. The length of the CDR3 is 14 residues. CDR3 in DNA: TGTGCCAGCAGGGCAGCGGGGACATATGAAAAACTGTTTTTT. This codes for CASRAAGTYEKLFF.

The chain combines TRBV6-5 with TRBJ2-2; D may be TRBD1 (5 bases). The V gene lost 6 bases and the J gene lost 3 bases, with 11 bases spanning the gap. Germline assignment: CDR1 MNHEY and CDR2 SVGAGI. The CDR3 totals 14 residues. For the CDR3, the DNA is TGTGCCAGCAGACAGGTTATGGACACCGGGGAGCTGTTTTTT. Encoded protein: CASRQVMDTGELFF.

In DNA form, the CDR3 reads TGTGCCAGTACTCGGAACACCGGGAGATACGAAAAACTGTTTTTT. Translation gives CASTRNTGRYEKLFF. The rearrangement uses TRBV19 and TRBJ1-4; D uncertain. Trimming took 7 bases from V and 8 from J, leaving 20 bases between them. Germline V gene lookup returns CDR1 LNHDA and CDR2 SQIVND (reference sequence). The CDR3 is 15 residues long.

CDR3 residues: CASSDTLGGDRDYGYTF. CDR3 DNA sequence: TGTGCCAGCAGTGACACTCTTGGGGGTGACAGGGACTATGGCTACACCTTC. The rearrangement uses TRBV9 and TRBJ1-2; 7 nucleotides agree with TRBD1. The J segment lost 3 bases and the V segment lost 5 bases, leaving 16 bases of the junction unmatched. The germline V gene has CDR1 SGDLS and CDR2 YYNGEE. CDR3 length: 17 residues.

This clone appeared a single time. V and J are TRBV7-2 and TRBJ2-4, with TRBD2 matching over 7 bases. The trim removed 1 base at V and 3 bases at J, leaving 9 bases unmatched. Germline V gives CDR1 SGHTA, CDR2 FQGNSA. The CDR3 has 17 amino acids. The CDR3 protein is CASSLGGLAVVKNIQYF. CDR3 nucleotide sequence: TGTGCCAGCAGCTTAGGCGGGCTAGCGGTGGTCAAAAACATTCAGTACTTC.

The chain links TRBV3-1 (or the pseudogene TRBV3-2) to TRBJ1-1, with 9 bases lining up with TRBD1. The CDR3 sequence is 13 residues long. The V gene's germline CDR1 is LGHDT and CDR2 YNNKEL (reference sequence). The V gene end was trimmed by 7 bases and the J gene end by 1 base; junction bases not matched to a gene: 1. CDR3 in DNA: TGTGCCAGCAAGGGACAGGGGAACACTGAAGCTTTCTTT. Protein product: CASKGQGNTEAFF.

The chain combines TRBV6-6 with TRBJ1-1; TRBD1 might be the D (6 bases). The CDR3 has 16 residues. CDR1 and CDR2 (germline): MNHNY, SVGAGI (reference sequence). With 3 bases removed from V and 5 bases from J, the gap between germline ends came to 19 bases. CDR3: CASSYNGGAYGTEAFF. CDR3 DNA: TGTGCCAGCAGTTATAATGGGGGGGCGTATGGTACTGAAGCTTTCTTT.

CDR3 DNA: TGTGCCAGCACCATCGACCGGGACAGGGCTCACGGCTACACCTTC. Residues: CASTIDRDRAHGYTF. This rearrangement joins TRBV7-9 to TRBJ1-2, with 9 bases identical to TRBD1. Germline V CDR1 and CDR2: SEHNR, FQNEAQ (reference sequence). The J segment lost 8 bases and the V segment lost 7 bases, leaving 14 bases of the junction unmatched. This CDR3 contains 15 residues. The full variable domain, completed using reference TRBV7-9 and TRBJ1-2, is DTGVSQNPRHKITKRGQNVTFRCDPISEHNRLYWYRQTLGQGPEFLTYFQNEAQLEKSRLLSDRFSAERPKGSFSTLEIQRTEQGDSAMYLCASTIDRDRAHGYTFGSGTRLTVV.

The rearrangement uses TRBV6-5 and TRBJ1-5; 12 nucleotides agree with TRBD1. Germline CDR1 and CDR2: MNHEY and SVGAGI. The V gene end was trimmed by 6 bases and the J gene end by 6 bases; junction bases not matched to a gene: 6. This CDR3 contains 15 residues. For the CDR3, the DNA is TGTGCCAGCAGCCAGGGACAGGGGGCGTTTCAGCCCCAGCATTTT. Amino acids: CASSQGQGAFQPQHF.

The V gene is TRBV7-2, the J gene TRBJ2-7; TRBD2 might be the D (6 bases). Germline V gene data show CDR1 as SGHTA and CDR2 as FQGNSA. V lost 5 bases to trimming and J lost 3 bases, with 11 bases between them. This CDR3 has 13 residues. In DNA form, the CDR3 reads TGTGCCAGCAGCCCGCGGGGCCTCTACGAGCAGTACTTC. Translated, it gives CASSPRGLYEQYF.

The chain employs TRBV28 and TRBJ1-2; a possible D gene is TRBD1 (6 bases). The CDR3 sequence is 17 residues long. Between the trimmed V and J ends, which lost 6 bases and 4 bases, there was a span of 24 bases. Looked up from germline, CDR1 is MDHEN and CDR2 is SYDVKM. The CDR3: CASSTAAGGGPSYGYTF. The CDR3 DNA sequence: TGTGCCAGCAGCACAGCGGCGGGGGGCGGACCCAGCTATGGCTACACCTTC.

This clone has just one count. The CDR3 DNA follows: TGCGCCAGCAGCTTGGCTAGTGGGACTAGCGGTACTGAGCAGTTCTTC. The encoded protein is CASSLASGTSGTEQFF. V usage is TRBV5-1 and J usage is TRBJ2-1; the match to TRBD2 covers 11 bases. V lost 0 bases and J lost 9; bases outside the gene matches: 8. This CDR3 has 16 amino acids. CDR1 SGHRS and CDR2 YFSETQ come from the germline V gene.

This rearrangement joins TRBV28 to TRBJ1-1; a possible D gene is TRBD1 (6 bases). CDR1 and CDR2 (germline): MDHEN, SYDVKM. The V gene lost 7 bases and the J gene lost 0 bases, with 12 bases spanning the gap. The CDR3 totals 14 residues. CDR3 nucleotides: TGTGCCAGCAACGAAGGGGGTATGAACACTGAAGCTTTCTTT. This encodes CASNEGGMNTEAFF.

The sample holds one count of this clone. The V call is TRBV28, the J call TRBJ1-4; D is unclear. Per germline, CDR1 MDHEN and CDR2 SYDVKM. There are 15 residues in the CDR3. V was cut by 1 base and J by 0 bases, with 6 bases left in between. The CDR3 DNA is TGTGCCAGCAGTTTATTCGCAGCAACTAATGAAAAACTGTTTTTT. Its protein product is CASSLFAATNEKLFF.

The chain employs TRBV6-5 and TRBJ2-7; 7 bases are shared with TRBD2. There are 13 residues in the CDR3. Germline V gene lookup returns CDR1 MNHEY and CDR2 SVGAGI. The V gene end was trimmed by 5 bases and the J gene end by 2 bases; junction bases not matched to a gene: 3. The CDR3 sequence: CASSRGVTYEQYF. The CDR3 DNA sequence: TGTGCCAGCAGTCGGGGGGTGACCTACGAGCAGTACTTC.

The rearrangement links TRBV7-9 to TRBJ1-1; D not resolved. CDR1 is SEHNR, CDR2 FQNEAQ, per germline (reference sequence). Trimming took 3 bases from V and 1 from J, leaving 6 bases between them. The CDR3 has 13 amino acids. The CDR3: CASSFTGNTEAFF. CDR3 bases: TGTGCCAGCAGCTTCACCGGGAACACTGAAGCTTTCTTT.